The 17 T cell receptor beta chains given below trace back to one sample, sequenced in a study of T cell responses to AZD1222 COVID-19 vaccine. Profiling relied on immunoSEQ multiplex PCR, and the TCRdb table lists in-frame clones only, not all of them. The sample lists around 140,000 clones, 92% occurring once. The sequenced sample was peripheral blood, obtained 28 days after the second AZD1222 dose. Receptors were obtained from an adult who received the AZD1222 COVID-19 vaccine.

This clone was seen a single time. The CDR3 is CASSSGTGGEKLFF. CDR3 DNA: TGTGCCAGCAGTTCCGGGACAGGGGGTGAAAAACTGTTTTTT. This chain links TRBV6-5 with TRBJ1-4; 11 bases agree with TRBD1. V dropped 4 bases and J dropped 7; count of bases not matched to a gene: 2. This CDR3 region has 14 residues. CDR1 MNHEY and CDR2 SVGAGI come from the germline V gene.

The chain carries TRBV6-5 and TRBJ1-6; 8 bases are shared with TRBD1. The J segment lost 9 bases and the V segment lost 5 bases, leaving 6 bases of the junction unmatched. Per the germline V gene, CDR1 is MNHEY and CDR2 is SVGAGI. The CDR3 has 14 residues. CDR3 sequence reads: CASSPYTGGSPLHF. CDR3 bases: TGTGCCAGCAGTCCCTATACAGGGGGTTCACCCCTCCACTTT.

CDR3 in amino acids: CASSAGTGTDAEAFF. The CDR3 coding sequence is TGTGCCAGTAGTGCCGGGACAGGGACGGATGCTGAAGCTTTCTTT. This chain connects TRBV19 to TRBJ1-1; 9 positions agree with TRBD1. The trim removed 5 bases at V and 6 bases at J, leaving 10 bases unmatched. The CDR3 runs to 15 residues. The germline V gene has CDR1 LNHDA and CDR2 SQIVND (reference sequence).

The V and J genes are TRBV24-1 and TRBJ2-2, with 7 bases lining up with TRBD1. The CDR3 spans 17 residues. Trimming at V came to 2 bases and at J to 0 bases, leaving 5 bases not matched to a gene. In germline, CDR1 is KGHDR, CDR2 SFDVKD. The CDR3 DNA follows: TGTGCCACCAGTGATTCGGGACAGACCGCGAACACCGGGGAGCTGTTTTTT. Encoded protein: CATSDSGQTANTGELFF.

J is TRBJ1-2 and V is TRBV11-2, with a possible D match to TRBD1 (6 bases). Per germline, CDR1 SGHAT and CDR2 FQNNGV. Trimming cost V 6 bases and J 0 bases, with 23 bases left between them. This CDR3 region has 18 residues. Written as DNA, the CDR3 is TGTGCCAGCAGTCTCGTGGGGACATACGCGAGTTCTAACTATGGCTACACCTTC. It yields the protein CASSLVGTYASSNYGYTF.

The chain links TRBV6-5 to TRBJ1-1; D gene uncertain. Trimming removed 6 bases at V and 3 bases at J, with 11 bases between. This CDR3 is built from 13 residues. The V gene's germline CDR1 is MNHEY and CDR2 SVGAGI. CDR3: CASRNQIDTEAFF. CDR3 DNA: TGTGCCAGCAGAAATCAGATAGACACTGAAGCTTTCTTT.

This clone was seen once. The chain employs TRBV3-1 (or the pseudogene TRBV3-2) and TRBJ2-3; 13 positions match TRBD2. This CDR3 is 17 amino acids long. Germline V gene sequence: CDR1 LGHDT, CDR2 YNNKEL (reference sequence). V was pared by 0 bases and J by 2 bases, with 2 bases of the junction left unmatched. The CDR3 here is CASSQELAGGPTDTQYF. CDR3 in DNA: TGTGCCAGCAGCCAAGAACTAGCGGGAGGGCCCACAGATACGCAGTATTTT.

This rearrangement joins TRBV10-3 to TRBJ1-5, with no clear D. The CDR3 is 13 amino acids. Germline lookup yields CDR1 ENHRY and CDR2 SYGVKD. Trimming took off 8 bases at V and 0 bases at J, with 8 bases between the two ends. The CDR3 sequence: CAISADSNQPQHF. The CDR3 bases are TGTGCCATCTCGGCAGATAGCAATCAGCCCCAGCATTTT.

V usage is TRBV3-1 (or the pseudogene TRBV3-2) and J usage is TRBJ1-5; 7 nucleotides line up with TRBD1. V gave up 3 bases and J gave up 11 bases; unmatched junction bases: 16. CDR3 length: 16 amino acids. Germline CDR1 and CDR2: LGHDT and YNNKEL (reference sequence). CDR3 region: CASSHSRTGPRIAQHF. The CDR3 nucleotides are TGTGCCAGCAGCCATTCGAGGACAGGCCCTCGTATAGCCCAGCATTTT.

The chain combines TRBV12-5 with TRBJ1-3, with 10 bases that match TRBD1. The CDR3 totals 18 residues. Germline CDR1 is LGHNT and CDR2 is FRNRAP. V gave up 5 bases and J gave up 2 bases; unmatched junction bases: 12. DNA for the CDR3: TGTGCTAGTGGTCCCGGGACAGGGGCCTTGAGGGCTGGAAACACCATATATTTT. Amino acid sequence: CASGPGTGALRAGNTIYF.

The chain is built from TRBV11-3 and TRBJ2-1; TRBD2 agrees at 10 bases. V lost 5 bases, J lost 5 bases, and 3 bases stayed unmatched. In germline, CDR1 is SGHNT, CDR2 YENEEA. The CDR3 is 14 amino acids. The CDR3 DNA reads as TGTGCCAGCAGCACCGGACTAGCGGACAATGAGCAGTTCTTC. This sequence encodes CASSTGLADNEQFF. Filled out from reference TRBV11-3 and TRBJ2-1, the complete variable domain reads EAGVVQSPRYKIIEKKQPVAFWCNPISGHNTLYWYLQNLGQGPELLIRYENEEAVDDSQLPKDRFSAERLKGVDSTLKIQPAELGDSAVYLCASSTGLADNEQFFGPGTRLTVL.

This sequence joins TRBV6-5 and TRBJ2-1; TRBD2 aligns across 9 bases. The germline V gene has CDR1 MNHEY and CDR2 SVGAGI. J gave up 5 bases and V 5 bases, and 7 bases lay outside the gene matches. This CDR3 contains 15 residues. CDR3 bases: TGTGCCAGCAGTCAACGACTAGCGGCCCACAATGAGCAGTTCTTC. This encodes CASSQRLAAHNEQFF.

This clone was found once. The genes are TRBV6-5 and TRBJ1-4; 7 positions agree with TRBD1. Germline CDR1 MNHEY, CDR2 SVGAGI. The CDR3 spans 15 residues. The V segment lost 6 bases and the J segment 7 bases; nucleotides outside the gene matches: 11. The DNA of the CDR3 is TGTGCCAGCAGGCTGCCGACAGGGTCAGCTGAAAAACTGTTTTTT. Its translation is CASRLPTGSAEKLFF.

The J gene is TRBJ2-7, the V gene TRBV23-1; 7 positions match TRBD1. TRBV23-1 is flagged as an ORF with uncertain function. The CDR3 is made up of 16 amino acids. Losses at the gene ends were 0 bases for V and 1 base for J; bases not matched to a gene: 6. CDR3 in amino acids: CASSQSRGQASYEQYV. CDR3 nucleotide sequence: TGCGCCAGCAGTCAATCGCGAGGACAGGCATCCTACGAGCAGTACGTC.

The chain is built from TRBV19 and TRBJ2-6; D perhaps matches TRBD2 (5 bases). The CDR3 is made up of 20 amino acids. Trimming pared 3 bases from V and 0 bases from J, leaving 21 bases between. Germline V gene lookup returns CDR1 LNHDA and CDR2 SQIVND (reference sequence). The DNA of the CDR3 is TGTGCCAGTAGTATGGTGACTCGAGGGCAGGCTAGCTCTGGGGCCAACGTCCTGACTTTC. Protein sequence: CASSMVTRGQASSGANVLTF.

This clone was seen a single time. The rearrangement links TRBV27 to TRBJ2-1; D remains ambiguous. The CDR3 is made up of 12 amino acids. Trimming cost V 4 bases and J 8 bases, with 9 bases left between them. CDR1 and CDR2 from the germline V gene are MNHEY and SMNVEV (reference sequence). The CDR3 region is CASSSSWDEQFF. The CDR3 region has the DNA TGTGCCAGCAGTTCGTCATGGGATGAGCAGTTCTTC.

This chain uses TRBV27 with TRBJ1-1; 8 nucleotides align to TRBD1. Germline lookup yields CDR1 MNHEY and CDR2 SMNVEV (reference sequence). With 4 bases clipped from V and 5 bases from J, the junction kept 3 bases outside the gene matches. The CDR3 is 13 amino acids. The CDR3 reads CASSWTGWTEAFF. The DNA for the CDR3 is TGTGCCAGCAGTTGGACAGGGTGGACTGAAGCTTTCTTT.